One and the same sample provided the 17 T cell receptor beta chains below, sequenced in a study of PD-1 blockade in classical Hodgkin lymphoma. TCRdb's table, derived via immunoSEQ multiplex PCR, lists solely in-frame clones and lacks some. The sample contains 10,000 to 15,000 clones, about 80% of which appear only once. Time point given: cycle 4 day 1 (C4D1), after five to seven weeks of nivolumab. All patients relapsed after autologous stem cell transplantation, and brentuximab vedotin exposure varied. Purification of CD4+ T cells from thawed PBMCs was performed via magnetic negative selection. The sequencing used CD4+ T cells from blood, collected before the fourth cycle of nivolumab. The source is a human donor with classical Hodgkin lymphoma.

The V gene is TRBV28, the J gene TRBJ1-1, with no clear D. Germline V gene lookup returns CDR1 MDHEN and CDR2 SYDVKM. V was cut by 2 bases and J by 5 bases, with 6 bases left in between. This CDR3 is built from 12 residues. The DNA for the CDR3 is TGTGCCAGCAGTTTAAAGTGGACTGAAGCTTTCTTT. It is translated as CASSLKWTEAFF.

The chain carries TRBV30 and TRBJ1-1; possibly TRBD1 for D (5 bases). Looked up from germline, CDR1 is GTSNPN and CDR2 is SVGIG (reference sequence). CDR3 length: 12 residues. Trimming cost V 2 bases and J 7 bases, with 11 bases left between them. The CDR3 region is CAWSITGVEAFF. The DNA of the CDR3 is TGTGCCTGGAGTATCACAGGCGTTGAAGCTTTCTTT.

This chain links TRBV25-1 with TRBJ2-3; maybe TRBD2 (6 bases). Germline CDR1 and CDR2: MGHDK and SYGVNS. The V and J ends lost 4 bases and 0 bases respectively, with 20 bases between them. The CDR3 consists of 18 residues. The CDR3 DNA is TGTGCCAGCAGTGGCCCCCCAGGGACTCTACCTAGCACAGATACGCAGTATTTT. Translated, it gives CASSGPPGTLPSTDTQYF.

This chain uses TRBV6-9 with TRBJ1-2, with unresolved D. V was shortened by 5 bases and J by 8 bases, with 15 bases between the two germline ends. This CDR3 region has 13 residues. Germline V gene data show CDR1 as MNHGY and CDR2 as SVAAGI. CDR3 residues: CASSTRPEGGYTF. CDR3 in DNA: TGTGCCAGCAGTACCCGACCCGAGGGAGGCTACACCTTC.

V usage is TRBV7-3 and J usage is TRBJ2-3; D is ambiguous. Germline loops: CDR1 SGHTA, CDR2 FQGTGA. This CDR3 has 15 residues. Trimming pared 1 base from V and 5 bases from J, leaving 13 bases between. Here the CDR3 reads CASSLNSGLGDTQYF. CDR3 in DNA: TGTGCCAGCAGCTTAAACTCTGGCTTGGGAGATACGCAGTATTTT.

The chain carries TRBV4-1 and TRBJ1-6; TRBD1 is a possible D gene (5 bases). Germline CDR1 MGHRA, CDR2 YSYEKL. V was cut by 2 bases and J by 0 bases, with 11 bases left in between. The CDR3 is 17 residues long. The CDR3 loop is CASSQLDMISYNSPLHF. CDR3 in DNA: TGCGCCAGCAGCCAACTGGACATGATCTCCTATAATTCACCCCTCCACTTT.

This chain uses TRBV9 with TRBJ2-5; 7 bases agree with TRBD1. The CDR3 runs to 16 residues. Looked up from germline, CDR1 is SGDLS and CDR2 is YYNGEE. Trimming cost V 0 bases and J 5 bases; bases outside gene matches: 10. CDR3 DNA: TGTGCCAGCAGCGTAGGCCCTAATAGGGGGCTGGAGACCCAGTACTTC. Residues: CASSVGPNRGLETQYF. Drawing the rest from reference TRBV9 and TRBJ2-5, the complete variable domain is DSGVTQTPKHLITATGQRVTLRCSPRSGDLSVYWYQQSLDQGLQFLIQYYNGEERAKGNILERFSAQQFPDLHSELNLSSLELGDSALYFCASSVGPNRGLETQYFGPGTRLLVL.

V is TRBV28 and J is TRBJ1-1; D possibly corresponds to TRBD1 (5 bases). The CDR3 contains 13 residues. The V gene lost 2 bases and the J gene lost 7 bases, with 11 bases spanning the gap. Germline V gene sequence: CDR1 MDHEN, CDR2 SYDVKM. The CDR3 spells CASSLGDDSEAFF. DNA of the CDR3: TGTGCCAGCAGTTTAGGGGACGACAGTGAAGCTTTCTTT.

The CDR3 sequence: CASSLAGRNLNTEAFF. In nucleotides, the CDR3 is TGCGCCAGCAGCTTGGCCGGGAGGAACTTGAACACTGAAGCTTTCTTT. This chain links TRBV5-1 with TRBJ1-1, with D uncertain. The V and J ends lost 0 bases and 0 bases respectively, with 12 bases between them. Germline lookup yields CDR1 SGHRS and CDR2 YFSETQ. This CDR3 is 16 amino acids long.

This clone occurred a few times. The V and J genes are TRBV19 and TRBJ1-5, with a weak D call TRBD1 (6 bases). Germline V gene data show CDR1 as LNHDA and CDR2 as SQIVND (reference sequence). The CDR3 runs 15 residues. V gave up 5 bases and J gave up 0 bases, with 11 bases separating them. CDR3 coding DNA: TGTGCCAGTAGTGACCACAGGGATAGCAATCAGCCCCAGCATTTT. This sequence encodes CASSDHRDSNQPQHF.

The V call is TRBV10-3, the J call TRBJ2-3, with D perhaps TRBD1 (6 bases). The germline V and J ends were trimmed by 8 bases and 1 base, with 10 bases remaining between them. CDR1 and CDR2 from the germline V gene are ENHRY and SYGVKD. The CDR3 has 13 amino acids. This chain's CDR3 is CAIGAGGTDTQYF. The DNA of the CDR3 is TGTGCCATCGGGGCAGGGGGCACAGATACGCAGTATTTT.

The chain links TRBV11-2 to TRBJ2-1; TRBD2 agrees at 8 bases. This CDR3 is built from 15 residues. Germline CDR1 is SGHAT and CDR2 is FQNNGV. V shed 2 bases, J shed 3 bases, and the junction held 3 bases outside the gene matches. The CDR3 protein is CASSLQREFYNEQFF. CDR3 nucleotides: TGTGCCAGCAGCTTACAGCGGGAGTTCTACAATGAGCAGTTCTTC.

This rearrangement joins TRBV9 to TRBJ2-1; a weak D match, TRBD2 (6 bases). The length of the CDR3 is 14 residues. Looked up from germline, CDR1 is SGDLS and CDR2 is YYNGEE. Trimming took 0 bases from V and 7 from J, leaving 11 bases between them. This CDR3 reads CASSVGPTSNEQFF. In DNA form, the CDR3 reads TGTGCCAGCAGCGTAGGGCCGACTAGTAATGAGCAGTTCTTC. Based on the CDR3 plus reference TRBV9 and TRBJ2-1, the full variable domain is DSGVTQTPKHLITATGQRVTLRCSPRSGDLSVYWYQQSLDQGLQFLIQYYNGEERAKGNILERFSAQQFPDLHSELNLSSLELGDSALYFCASSVGPTSNEQFFGPGTRLTVL.

The chain couples TRBV29-1 to TRBJ2-3; possibly TRBD2 for D (5 bases). Trimming took 4 bases from V and 5 from J, leaving 19 bases between them. The CDR3 contains 15 residues. Germline CDR1 SQVTM, CDR2 ANQGSEA. CDR3 loop: CSVGITGSPEDTQYF. The CDR3 nucleotides are TGCAGCGTTGGGATTACGGGGAGTCCCGAAGATACGCAGTATTTT.

The chain couples TRBV14 to TRBJ1-1; weak D call: TRBD1 (5 bases). Germline V gives CDR1 SGHDN, CDR2 FVKESK. This CDR3 has 16 residues. Trimming pared 3 bases from V and 0 bases from J, leaving 14 bases between. Here the CDR3 DNA reads TGTGCCAGCAGCCACCCGGGGGTTCCGGTGAACACTGAAGCTTTCTTT. Translated: CASSHPGVPVNTEAFF.

V usage is TRBV7-9 and J usage is TRBJ1-2; no reliable D call. CDR3 length: 14 residues. With 1 base removed from V and 1 base from J, the gap between germline ends came to 7 bases. Germline V gene sequence: CDR1 SEHNR, CDR2 FQNEAQ (reference sequence). The CDR3 DNA sequence: TGTGCCAGCAGCTTAGATAGGTTTAACTATGGCTACACCTTC. It yields the protein CASSLDRFNYGYTF. The variable domain in full, completed from reference TRBV7-9 and TRBJ1-2, reads DTGVSQNPRHKITKRGQNVTFRCDPISEHNRLYWYRQTLGQGPEFLTYFQNEAQLEKSRLLSDRFSAERPKGSFSTLEIQRTEQGDSAMYLCASSLDRFNYGYTFGSGTRLTVV.

The rearrangement links TRBV6-6 to TRBJ2-2; weak D call: TRBD1 (5 bases). V lost 2 bases and J lost 7, with 5 bases in between. CDR1 is MNHNY and CDR2 is SVGAGI in the germline V gene (reference sequence). CDR3 length: 12 amino acids. DNA for the CDR3: TGTGCCAGCAGTTACCAGGGCGGGGAGCTGTTTTTT. Translated, it gives CASSYQGGELFF.